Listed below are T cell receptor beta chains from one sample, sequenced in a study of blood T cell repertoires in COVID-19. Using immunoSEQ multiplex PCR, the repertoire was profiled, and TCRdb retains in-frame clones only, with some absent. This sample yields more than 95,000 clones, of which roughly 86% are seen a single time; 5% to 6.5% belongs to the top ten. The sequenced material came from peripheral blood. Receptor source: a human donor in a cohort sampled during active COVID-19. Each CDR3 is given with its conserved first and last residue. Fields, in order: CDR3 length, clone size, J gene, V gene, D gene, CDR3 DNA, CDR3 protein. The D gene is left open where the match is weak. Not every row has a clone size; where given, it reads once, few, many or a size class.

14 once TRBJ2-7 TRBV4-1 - TGCGCCAGCAGCCACCGAGAGGGGGCCTACGAGCAGTACTTC CASSHREGAYEQYF
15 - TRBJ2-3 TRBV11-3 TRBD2 TGTGCCAGCAGCCCCGCGGGGGGGGGCACAGATACGCAGTATTTT CASSPAGGGTDTQYF
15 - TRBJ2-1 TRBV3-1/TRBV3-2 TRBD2 TGTGCCAGCAGCCCCACGGCTGCGCTAGCGGGAGAGCAGTTCTTC CASSPTAALAGEQFF
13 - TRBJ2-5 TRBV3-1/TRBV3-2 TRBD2 TGTGCCAGCAGCCAAGGGACTAGCGGGACCCAGTACTTC CASSQGTSGTQYF
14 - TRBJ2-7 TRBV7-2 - TGTGCCAGCAGCTTAGGCCCCAGCTCCTACGAGCAGTACTTC CASSLGPSSYEQYF
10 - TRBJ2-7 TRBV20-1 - TGCAGTGCCGGCCAGGCCGAGCAGTACTTC CSAGQAEQYF
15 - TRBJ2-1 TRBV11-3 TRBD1 TGTGCCAGCAGCCGGGGACAGGGAGATGGGAATGAGCAGTTCTTC CASSRGQGDGNEQFF
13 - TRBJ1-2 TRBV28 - TGTGCCAGCAGTTTGGGCAGGGGCTATGGCTACACCTTC CASSLGRGYGYTF
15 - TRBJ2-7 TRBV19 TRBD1 TGTGCCAGTAGTAGCTGGACAGGGGGTTCCTACGAGCAGTACTTC CASSSWTGGSYEQYF
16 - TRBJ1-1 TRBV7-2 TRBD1 TGTGCCAGCAGCTCCCGCTCCGGACAGGGACACACTGAAGCTTTCTTT CASSSRSGQGHTEAFF
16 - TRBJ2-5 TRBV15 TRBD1 TGTGCCACCAGCAGAGGGGCCGGGACAGGGGAAGAGACCCAGTACTTC CATSRGAGTGEETQYF
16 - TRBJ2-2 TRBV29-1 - TGCAGCGTTGAAGAGGGAGGGCAGGGGGCCGCCGGGGAGCTGTTTTTT CSVEEGGQGAAGELFF
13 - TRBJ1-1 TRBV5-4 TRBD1 TGTGCCAGCAGCTCCTCGGGACAGCTTGAAGCTTTCTTT CASSSSGQLEAFF
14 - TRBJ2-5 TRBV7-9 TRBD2 TGTGCCAGCAGCTTAGGGGCGGGAGTTGAGACCCAGTACTTC CASSLGAGVETQYF
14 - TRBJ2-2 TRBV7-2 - TGTGCCAGCAGCCTATTCCGGAACACCGGGGAGCTGTTTTTT CASSLFRNTGELFF
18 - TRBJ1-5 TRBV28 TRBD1 TGTGCCAGCAGTCAAAGGGACAGCGCCGGTATTTTGAATCAGCCCCAGCATTTT CASSQRDSAGILNQPQHF
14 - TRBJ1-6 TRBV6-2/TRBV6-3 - TGTGCCAGCAGCCTACAGGGATGGAGTTCACCCCTCCACTTT CASSLQGWSSPLHF
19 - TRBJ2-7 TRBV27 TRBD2 TGTGCCAGCAGTCCCCTCGGGGCTACCCCTAGCGGGCCTTCCTACGAGCAGTACTTC CASSPLGATPSGPSYEQYF
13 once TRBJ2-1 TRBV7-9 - TGTGCCAGCAGCTTAACGGCCTACAATGAGCAGTTCTTC CASSLTAYNEQFF
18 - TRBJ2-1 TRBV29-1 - TGCAGCGTTGAAGAGTCATTATGGGGCGGGATCGCAGGCAATGAGCAGTTCTTC CSVEESLWGGIAGNEQFF
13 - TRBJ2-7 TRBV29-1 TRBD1 TGCAGCGCTGTCCCGGGACAGGGGTACGAGCAGTACTTC CSAVPGQGYEQYF
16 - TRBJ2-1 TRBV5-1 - TGCGCCAGCAGCTTGGGCCCATCGAGCTCCTACAATGAGCAGTTCTTC CASSLGPSSSYNEQFF
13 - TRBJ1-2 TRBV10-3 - TGTGCCATCAGTGAGTCGGTCTGGGCTGGCTACACCTTC CAISESVWAGYTF
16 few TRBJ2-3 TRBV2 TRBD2 TGTGCCAGCAGTCCTTATATGGGGCGGGAGGCGGATACGCAGTATTTT CASSPYMGREADTQYF
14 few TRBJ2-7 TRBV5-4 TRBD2 TGTGCCAGCAGCCAGACCGGGACTAGCGGGGAGCAGTACTTC CASSQTGTSGEQYF
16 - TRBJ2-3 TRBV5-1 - TGCGCCAGCAGCTTTGGACAGCCCTCTAGCACAGATACGCAGTATTTT CASSFGQPSSTDTQYF
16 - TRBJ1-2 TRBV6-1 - TGTGCCAGCAGTGAGTGGGGCAGGGGCAGAGGCTATGGCTACACCTTC CASSEWGRGRGYGYTF
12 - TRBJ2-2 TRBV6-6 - TGTGCCACCCAGGTGGACACCGGGGAGCTGTTTTTT CATQVDTGELFF
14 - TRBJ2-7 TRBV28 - TGTGCCAGCAGAACAGGGGGGGAGTTCTACGAGCAGTACTTC CASRTGGEFYEQYF
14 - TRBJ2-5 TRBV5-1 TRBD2 TGCGCCAGCAGTAGGCTAGCGGCCCAAGAGACCCAGTACTTC CASSRLAAQETQYF
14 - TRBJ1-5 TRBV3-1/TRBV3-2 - TGTGCCAGCAGCCAAGAGGTACGGGGTCAGCCCCAGCATTTT CASSQEVRGQPQHF
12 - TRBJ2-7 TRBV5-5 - TGTGCCAGCAGCTCCGGGTCCTACGAGCAGTACTTC CASSSGSYEQYF
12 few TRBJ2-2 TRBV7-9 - TGTGCCAGCAGCTTAGCCCTCGGGGAGCTGTTTTTT CASSLALGELFF
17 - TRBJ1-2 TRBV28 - TGTGCCAGCAGCCTTTGGAGGCAGTATCCAGCTAACTATGGCTACACCTTC CASSLWRQYPANYGYTF
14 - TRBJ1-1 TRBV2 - TGTGCCAGCAGCCGGGGGTCGGTGAACACTGAAGCTTTCTTT CASSRGSVNTEAFF
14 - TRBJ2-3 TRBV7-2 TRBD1 TGTGCCAGCAGCTACAGGGGAAGCACAGATACGCAGTATTTT CASSYRGSTDTQYF
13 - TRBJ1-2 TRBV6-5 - TGTGCCAGCAGTTCCCTTCCGAGCTATGGCTACACCTTC CASSSLPSYGYTF
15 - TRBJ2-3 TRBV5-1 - TGCGCCAGCAGCTTGACGGGATCAAGCACAGATACGCAGTATTTT CASSLTGSSTDTQYF
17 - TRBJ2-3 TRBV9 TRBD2 TGTGCCAGCAACACTTTAGGACTAGCGGGAGACACAGATACGCAGTATTTT CASNTLGLAGDTDTQYF
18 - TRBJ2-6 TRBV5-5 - TGTGCCAGCAGCTTGCATAGACGGAGGGGCTCTGGGGCCAACGTCCTGACTTTC CASSLHRRRGSGANVLTF
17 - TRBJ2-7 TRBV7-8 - TGTGCCAGCAGCTTAGCGACCCATCTCGGGGGACAGTCGGAGCAGTACTTC CASSLATHLGGQSEQYF
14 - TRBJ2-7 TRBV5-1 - TGCGCCAGCAGGTACCAGGTCGGTTCCTACGAGCAGTACTTC CASRYQVGSYEQYF
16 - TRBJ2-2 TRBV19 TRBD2 TGTGCCAGTAGCCAAACTAGCGGGAGGGCAACCGGGGAGCTGTTTTTT CASSQTSGRATGELFF
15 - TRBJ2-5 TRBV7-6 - TGTGCCAGCAGCTTACGCAGCCCGCTCGGGGAGACCCAGTACTTC CASSLRSPLGETQYF
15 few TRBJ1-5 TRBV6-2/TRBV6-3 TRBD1 TGTGCCAGCAGCCGAACAGGGGGAGGGGATCAGCCCCAGCATTTT CASSRTGGGDQPQHF
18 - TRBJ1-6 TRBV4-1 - TGCGCCAGCAGCCAAGACCCACAGGGCTCCTCCTATAATTCACCCCTCCACTTT CASSQDPQGSSYNSPLHF
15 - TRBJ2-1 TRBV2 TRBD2 TGTGCCAGCAGTGAAGGACTAGCGGGAGCGGATGAGCAGTTCTTC CASSEGLAGADEQFF
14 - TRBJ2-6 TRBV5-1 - TGCGCCAGCAGCCGCGGCTCTGGGGCCAACGTCCTGACTTTC CASSRGSGANVLTF
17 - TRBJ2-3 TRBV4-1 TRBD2 TGCGCCAGCAGCCAAGACGGGACTAGCGGACTCACAGATACGCAGTATTTT CASSQDGTSGLTDTQYF
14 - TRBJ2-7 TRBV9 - TGTGCCAGCAGCGTAGGAAGCCCCGGGGACGAGCAGTACTTC CASSVGSPGDEQYF
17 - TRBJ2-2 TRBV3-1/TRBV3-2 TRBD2 TGTGCCAGCAGCCAAGGGGGGACTAGCGGGCACACCGGGGAGCTGTTTTTT CASSQGGTSGHTGELFF
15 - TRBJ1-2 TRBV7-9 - TGTGCCAGCAGCTTAGATGCCAGGGGATGGTATGGCTACACCTTC CASSLDARGWYGYTF
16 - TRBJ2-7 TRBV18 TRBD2 TGTGCCAGCTCACCACCCGGGACTAGCGGGACCTACGAGCAGTACTTC CASSPPGTSGTYEQYF
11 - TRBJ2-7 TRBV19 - TGTGCCAGTAGCACAGGGTCCGAGCAGTACTTC CASSTGSEQYF
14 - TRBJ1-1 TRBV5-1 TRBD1 TGCGCCAGCAGCTCGGACAGGGTGCACACTGAAGCTTTCTTT CASSSDRVHTEAFF
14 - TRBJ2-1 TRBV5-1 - TGCGCCAGCATAAGCCTAATTGGTGACAATGAGCAGTTCTTC CASISLIGDNEQFF
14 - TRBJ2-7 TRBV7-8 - TGTGCCAGCAGCTTATACTCCAAGGAGGGCGAGCAGTACTTC CASSLYSKEGEQYF
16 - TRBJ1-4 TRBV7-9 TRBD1 TGTGCCAGCAGCCCGGAGAGGACAGGTCAAAATGAAAAACTGTTTTTT CASSPERTGQNEKLFF
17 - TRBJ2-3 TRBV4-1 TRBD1 TGCGCCAGCAGCCAAGAAGCGGGACAGGGTAGCACAGATACGCAGTATTTT CASSQEAGQGSTDTQYF